The present entry profiles one TCR beta chain with its context. The donors, nominally healthy at sampling, likely had unrecorded immune exposures. The V gene's germline CDR1 is SNHLY and CDR2 FYNNEI. V shed 7 bases, J shed 5 bases, and the junction held 11 bases outside the gene matches. There are 15 residues in the CDR3. This record belongs to a study of cytomegalovirus exposure and HLA in healthy donors. Across the study: Of all 400 or so donors who were genotyped, 75% to 85% belonged to the Caucasian-associated ancestry cluster.

PCR employed 60 Vbeta and 13 Jbeta primers. Some clones are missing from TCRdb's copy, which holds only in-frame ones; the method was immunoSEQ multiplex PCR. The sample records 150,000 to 200,000 clones, 81% being singletons. The TCR originated in a man aged 50 to 59 in good health and CMV-seropositive. This sequence joins TRBV2 and TRBJ2-3; TRBD2 matches 8 bases. The sequenced sample consisted of PBMCs. The CDR3 coding sequence is TGTGCCAGCAACAAGTTTGGGCTAGCGGGAGATACGCAGTATTTT. Protein: CASNKFGLAGDTQYF.